A single sample is the source of the 8 T cell receptor beta chains below, sequenced in a study of T cells in localized non-small cell lung cancer. Here immunoSEQ multiplex PCR was the method, and the copy in TCRdb shows in-frame clones only, minus some. The sample consists of under 25,000 clones, around 86% of them appearing once. Sample: peripheral blood, taken before any cancer treatment. The receptors were gathered from a man aged 35 to 69 with stage I squamous cell lung carcinoma.

The chain combines TRBV5-8 with TRBJ1-2, with D possibly TRBD1 on 6 matching bases. The V end was cut by 4 bases, the J end by 2 bases, with 18 bases between. This CDR3 has 16 amino acids. Germline values: CDR1 SGHTS, CDR2 YDEGEE. For the CDR3, the DNA is TGTGCCAGCAGCAGGGCTGGGGGGGCGCGGAACTATGGCTACACCTTC. It codes for CASSRAGGARNYGYTF.

The chain links TRBV19 to TRBJ2-3; 13 bases match TRBD2. V shed 5 bases and J 3 bases; nucleotides not matched to a gene: 2. This CDR3 comprises 15 residues. Germline-derived CDR1 and CDR2 are LNHDA and SQIVND (reference sequence). The CDR3 loop is CASSLTSGRTDTQYF. For the CDR3, the DNA is TGTGCCAGTAGTTTGACTAGCGGGAGGACAGATACGCAGTATTTT.

The chain combines TRBV9 with TRBJ2-3, with TRBD2 matching over 8 bases. V lost 0 bases, J lost 2 bases, and 11 bases stayed unmatched. Germline loops: CDR1 SGDLS, CDR2 YYNGEE. The CDR3 spans 18 residues. CDR3 loop: CASSVDFPGGGFTDTQYF. CDR3 coding DNA: TGTGCCAGCAGCGTAGATTTCCCCGGGGGGGGATTCACAGATACGCAGTATTTT.

The chain combines TRBV29-1 with TRBJ1-1, with a weak D call TRBD1 (6 bases). V lost 7 bases and J lost 1, with 10 bases in between. Germline assignment: CDR1 SQVTM and CDR2 ANQGSEA. The CDR3 extends over 12 amino acids. CDR3 DNA: TGCAGCGCTGGACAGCAGAACACTGAAGCTTTCTTT. Its protein product is CSAGQQNTEAFF.

The table lists this clone with a few counts. The V call is TRBV5-1, the J call TRBJ1-6; no clear D. The germline V gene encodes CDR1 SGHRS and CDR2 YFSETQ. This CDR3 contains 16 residues. The V and J ends lost 4 bases and 7 bases respectively, with 18 bases between them. CDR3 nucleotide sequence: TGCGCCAGCAGCCCGCAGGATGTGGGAGAGAATTCACCCCTCCACTTT. Translated, it gives CASSPQDVGENSPLHF.

The chain employs TRBV29-1 and TRBJ1-3, with D perhaps matching TRBD1 (6 bases). Trimming shortened V by 2 bases and J by 2 bases, and 7 bases separated the two germline ends. Germline V gene data show CDR1 as SQVTM and CDR2 as ANQGSEA. The CDR3 runs 13 residues. The CDR3: CSVETGTGNTIYF. CDR3 nucleotide sequence: TGCAGCGTTGAAACAGGGACTGGAAACACCATATATTTT.

The chain combines TRBV19 with TRBJ1-2; D perhaps matches TRBD1 (5 bases). V lost 8 bases to trimming and J lost 1 base, with 17 bases between them. Germline V gene lookup returns CDR1 LNHDA and CDR2 SQIVND (reference sequence). The CDR3 length is 15 residues. The CDR3 here is CASPEGQGLNYGYTF. For the CDR3, the DNA is TGTGCCAGTCCCGAGGGGCAGGGCCTTAACTATGGCTACACCTTC.

The chain uses TRBV30 and TRBJ1-6; the D gene is possibly TRBD1 (5 bases). Germline lookup yields CDR1 GTSNPN and CDR2 SVGIG (reference sequence). This CDR3 region has 12 residues. Trimming pared 3 bases from V and 11 bases from J, leaving 11 bases between. The CDR3 protein is CAWSWKGPPLHF. The CDR3 nucleotides are TGTGCCTGGAGCTGGAAGGGACCACCCCTCCACTTT.